Listed here are 9 T cell receptor beta chains from one sample, sequenced in a study of control samples from healthy donors and cancer patients. Libraries were prepared by immunoSEQ multiplex PCR; TCRdb keeps only in-frame clonotypes and omits some of them. Of around 130,000 clones in the sample, about 94% were seen once. Sequencing was performed on blood. These receptors were collected from a man under 40 in good health.

The chain uses TRBV5-8 and TRBJ1-1; D gene ambiguous. The V end was cut by 4 bases, the J end by 1 base, with 11 bases between. Per germline, CDR1 SGHTS and CDR2 YDEGEE. This CDR3 is built from 14 residues. Here the CDR3 reads CASSRRRSNTEAFF. The CDR3 DNA is TGTGCCAGCAGCCGACGGCGTTCGAACACTGAAGCTTTCTTT.

This chain uses TRBV2 with TRBJ2-5; D unclear. The germline V gene encodes CDR1 SNHLY and CDR2 FYNNEI. Trimming left V 11 bases short and J 5 bases short, with 12 bases between. This CDR3 region has 11 residues. CDR3 coding DNA: TGTGCCGGGCGCGTAGGGGAGACCCAGTACTTC. Protein: CAGRVGETQYF.

V usage is TRBV7-2 and J usage is TRBJ2-7, with 10 bases identical to TRBD2. There are 15 residues in the CDR3. The germline V gene has CDR1 SGHTA and CDR2 FQGNSA. Germline trimming cut 4 bases from V and 3 bases from J; bases unmatched to any gene: 6. The CDR3 sequence: CASSYIAGGGYEQYF. The CDR3 coding sequence is TGTGCCAGCAGCTACATAGCGGGGGGAGGCTACGAGCAGTACTTC.

The genes are TRBV7-9 and TRBJ2-3; the match to TRBD2 covers 13 bases. Germline-derived CDR1 and CDR2 are SEHNR and FQNEAQ (reference sequence). The length of the CDR3 is 18 residues. Trimming took 4 bases from V and 0 from J; bases not matched to a gene: 7. DNA of the CDR3: TGTGCCAGCAGCTGGACTAGCGGGGGCCGCCCGAGCACAGATACGCAGTATTTT. Encoded protein: CASSWTSGGRPSTDTQYF. The full variable domain, with the rest looked up from reference TRBV7-9 and TRBJ2-3, is DTGVSQNPRHKITKRGQNVTFRCDPISEHNRLYWYRQTLGQGPEFLTYFQNEAQLEKSRLLSDRFSAERPKGSFSTLEIQRTEQGDSAMYLCASSWTSGGRPSTDTQYFGPGTRLTVL.

V usage is TRBV7-2 and J usage is TRBJ2-1; 7 nucleotides match TRBD2. Germline CDR1 SGHTA, CDR2 FQGNSA. CDR3 length equals 15 residues. V was clipped by 3 bases and J by 2 bases; unmatched bases: 4. DNA for the CDR3: TGTGCCAGCAGCTTTCGGGGGGTACCCTACAATGAGCAGTTCTTC. Translating it yields CASSFRGVPYNEQFF.

This chain links TRBV5-6 with TRBJ2-3, with D perhaps matching TRBD2 (5 bases). Trimming removed 2 bases at V and 6 bases at J, with 13 bases between. Germline V gene lookup returns CDR1 SGHDT and CDR2 YYEEEE. This CDR3 is built from 14 residues. CDR3 sequence: CASSLGRASDTQYF. In DNA, the CDR3 is TGTGCCAGCAGCTTAGGGCGGGCCTCCGATACGCAGTATTTT. Filled out from reference TRBV5-6 and TRBJ2-3, the complete variable domain reads DAGVTQSPTHLIKTRGQQVTLRCSPKSGHDTVSWYQQALGQGPQFIFQYYEEEERQRGNFPDRFSGHQFPNYSSELNVNALLLGDSALYLCASSLGRASDTQYFGPGTRLTVL.

This chain uses TRBV7-9 with TRBJ1-1; possibly TRBD1 for D (6 bases). From germline, CDR1 is SEHNR and CDR2 FQNEAQ (reference sequence). The CDR3 consists of 11 residues. V lost 2 bases, J lost 10 bases, and 8 bases lay in between. Written as DNA, the CDR3 is TGTGCCAGCAGCTTACAGGGGATAGCTTTCTTT. This gives the protein CASSLQGIAFF. Looking up the rest from reference TRBV7-9 and TRBJ1-1 gives the full variable domain: DTGVSQNPRHKITKRGQNVTFRCDPISEHNRLYWYRQTLGQGPEFLTYFQNEAQLEKSRLLSDRFSAERPKGSFSTLEIQRTEQGDSAMYLCASSLQGIAFFGQGTRLTVV.

V and J are TRBV5-8 and TRBJ2-7; 7 bases are shared with TRBD1. This CDR3 is 13 amino acids long. The V gene end was trimmed by 5 bases and the J gene end by 3 bases; junction bases not matched to a gene: 5. Germline V gene sequence: CDR1 SGHTS, CDR2 YDEGEE. The CDR3 sequence: CASRQGWLYEQYF. The CDR3 DNA sequence: TGTGCCAGCAGACAGGGGTGGCTCTACGAGCAGTACTTC.

The V gene is TRBV6-5, the J gene TRBJ2-2; D is perhaps TRBD2 (5 bases). V shed 4 bases and J shed 5 bases, with 14 bases lying between them. Germline V gene sequence: CDR1 MNHEY, CDR2 SVGAGI. This CDR3 region has 15 residues. The CDR3 loop reads CASSLLGRGTGELFF. CDR3 nucleotides: TGTGCCAGCAGTTTACTAGGACGGGGTACCGGGGAGCTGTTTTTT.